The 7 T cell receptor beta chains presented below share a single source sample, sequenced in a study of cytomegalovirus exposure and HLA in healthy donors. Use of 60 Vbeta and 13 Jbeta primers characterized the PCR. Profiling relied on immunoSEQ multiplex PCR, and the TCRdb table lists in-frame clones only, not all of them. Of around 100,000 clones in the sample, approximately 80% are singletons; the top ten hold approximately 4%. Sample: PBMCs. The receptors were gathered from a female donor in good health and CMV-seropositive.

With respect to this clone: Sequence at one end of the junction differs from germline and may be a read error. The chain combines TRBV7-9 with TRBJ1-2; D is unclear. The CDR3 covers 12 residues. Germline V CDR1 and CDR2: SEHNR, FQNEAQ (reference sequence). The CDR3, as DNA: TGTTCCAGCAGCTATGTCGACTATGGCTACACCTTC. Its protein product is CSSSYVDYGYTF.

The rearrangement joins TRBV28 to TRBJ2-7; D gene uncertain. There are 11 residues in the CDR3. Between the trimmed V and J ends, which lost 6 bases and 3 bases, there was a span of 6 bases. Germline CDR1 reads MDHEN; CDR2 reads SYDVKM. CDR3 DNA: TGTGCCAGCAGCGTTAGCTACGAGCAGTACTTC. Its protein product is CASSVSYEQYF.

The sample holds one count of this clone. The CDR3 coding sequence is TGCGCCAGCAGCTTGGGATGGCTGGGGCAGGGGGATCAGCCCCAGCATTTT. Translation gives CASSLGWLGQGDQPQHF. The gene calls are TRBV5-1 and TRBJ1-5, with 7 positions matching TRBD1. The germline CDR1 and CDR2 sequences are SGHRS and YFSETQ. After removal of 0 bases from V and 5 bases from J, the junction contained 11 bases not matched to a gene. This CDR3 has 17 residues.

V is TRBV9 and J is TRBJ2-4; TRBD1 matches 9 bases. CDR1 and CDR2 from the germline V gene are SGDLS and YYNGEE. The V segment lost 0 bases and the J segment 2 bases; nucleotides outside the gene matches: 12. The CDR3 consists of 19 residues. The CDR3 region has the DNA TGTGCCAGCAGCGTAGAGGGGACAGGGCTTCGAGGGTCCAAAAACATTCAGTACTTC. As protein: CASSVEGTGLRGSKNIQYF.

V and J are TRBV25-1 and TRBJ1-2; 8 bases match TRBD1. Germline CDR1 is MGHDK and CDR2 is SYGVNS. The length of the CDR3 is 14 residues. The V gene end was trimmed by 4 bases and the J gene end by 8 bases; junction bases not matched to a gene: 9. CDR3 loop: CASSGNTGGWGYTF. In DNA, the CDR3 is TGTGCCAGCAGTGGAAATACAGGGGGATGGGGCTACACCTTC.

Regarding this clone: One junction end does not reproduce the germline sequence, and a read error may be involved. The gene calls are TRBV7-9 and TRBJ1-2; 7 bases are shared with TRBD1. CDR1 is SEHNR and CDR2 is FQNEAQ in the germline V gene (reference sequence). CDR3 length equals 16 residues. The CDR3 nucleotides are TGTGCCAGCAGCTCCTACGGACAGGAACACAACTATGGCTGCACCTTC. Encoded protein: CASSSYGQEHNYGCTF.

This clone was counted a few times. The chain joins TRBV11-2 to TRBJ2-1; no reliable D call. Trimming stripped 7 bases from V and 0 bases from J, with 7 bases between. This CDR3 contains 13 residues. Germline-derived CDR1 and CDR2 are SGHAT and FQNNGV. CDR3 coding DNA: TGTGCCAGCACCCCGTACTCCTACAATGAGCAGTTCTTC. The encoded protein is CASTPYSYNEQFF.